Listed below are T cell receptor beta chains from one sample, sequenced in a study of early T cells in non-severe SARS-CoV-2 infection. One entry per CDR3 protein results from TCRdb running MiXCR on the 5' RACE reads. The repertoire holds under 70,000 distinct CDR3 sequences, with roughly 8.2% as singletons. The source material was whole blood, sampled at baseline. These receptors all stem from an adult who was a healthcare worker with PCR-confirmed SARS-CoV-2 infection or an uninfected control (not recorded which). Both conserved end residues are part of each CDR3. The D gene is left open where the match is weak. Rows may omit the clone size; those that give it use once, few, many or a size class.

CDR3aa	CDR3nt	v_gene	j_gene	d_gene	abundance
CASSFRPGQNSYEQYF	TGTGCCAGCAGTTTCAGACCGGGACAGAACTCCTACGAGCAGTACTTC	TRBV28	TRBJ2-7	TRBD1	-
CSARQKLANTEAFF	TGCAGTGCTAGACAGAAGTTAGCGAACACTGAAGCTTTCTTT	TRBV20-1	TRBJ1-1	-	many
CASSSNTGELFF	TGTGCCAGCAGCTCGAACACCGGGGAGCTGTTTTTT	TRBV7-6	TRBJ2-2	-	few
CSARRTSGRLLNEQFF	TGCAGTGCCCGGCGGACTAGCGGGAGGCTCTTGAATGAGCAGTTCTTC	TRBV20-1	TRBJ2-1	TRBD2	many
CSAGGQGILAGGPGEQFF	TGCAGTGCTGGCGGACAGGGAATTCTAGCGGGAGGGCCTGGTGAGCAGTTCTTC	TRBV20-1	TRBJ2-1	TRBD2	many
CASSLYQLAGAGANVLTF	TGTGCCAGCAGCCTCTATCAACTAGCGGGAGCCGGGGCCAACGTCCTGACTTTC	TRBV14	TRBJ2-6	TRBD2	few
CASSQFWGSETQYF	TGTGCCAGCAGCCAATTCTGGGGATCAGAGACCCAGTACTTC	TRBV4-2	TRBJ2-5	-	few
CASSYRGRETEAFF	TGTGCCAGCAGTTACCGGGGGCGCGAAACTGAAGCTTTCTTT	TRBV6-6	TRBJ1-1	-	many
CATSRRDIQETQYF	TGTGCCACCAGCAGGAGGGACATCCAAGAGACCCAGTACTTC	TRBV15	TRBJ2-5	-	few
CASSLALDNEQFF	TGTGCCAGCAGCTTAGCACTTGACAATGAGCAGTTCTTC	TRBV7-6	TRBJ2-1	-	many
CAIGRDREINEQFF	TGTGCCATCGGGCGGGACAGGGAGATTAATGAGCAGTTCTTC	TRBV10-3	TRBJ2-1	TRBD1	many
CASSEWDLTYEQYF	TGTGCCAGCAGTGAATGGGACCTGACCTACGAGCAGTACTTC	TRBV6-1	TRBJ2-7	-	few
CASSQDIGARVNYEQYF	TGTGCCAGCAGCCAAGATATCGGTGCCAGAGTCAACTACGAGCAGTACTTC	TRBV3-1	TRBJ2-7	-	few
CASSTAQSGVREQYF	TGTGCCAGCAGCACCGCCCAATCAGGGGTGAGGGAGCAGTACTTC	TRBV7-9	TRBJ2-7	-	few
CASSSGMRAFF	TGTGCCAGCAGTTCGGGGATGAGAGCTTTCTTT	TRBV27	TRBJ1-1	-	-
CSAPRGGETQYF	TGCAGTGCCCCCCGGGGGGGGGAGACCCAGTACTTC	TRBV20-1	TRBJ2-5	TRBD2	-
CASSQDLVAGGATDTQYF	TGTGCCAGCAGCCAAGATCTGGTGGCGGGAGGGGCGACAGATACGCAGTATTTT	TRBV4-2	TRBJ2-3	TRBD2	-
CASSLEARPTTEAFF	TGTGCCAGCAGCTTAGAGGCCAGGCCGACTACTGAAGCTTTCTTT	TRBV7-9	TRBJ1-1	-	-